This paragraph covers one TCR beta chain sequence. The data derive from a study of blood T cell repertoires in COVID-19. Study background: Spain, Italy and the United States supplied samples that represented acute and convalescent COVID-19. T cells, B-cell-depleted T cells, or PBMCs provided the cDNA or gDNA that served as material.

CDR1 SGHRS and CDR2 YFSETQ come from the germline V gene. The CDR3 contains 15 residues. The V gene lost 1 base and the J gene lost 3 bases, with 13 bases spanning the gap. In the authors' methods: By means of reference gene primer amplification, nucleated cell counts were estimated. Assay: immunoSEQ multiplex PCR; the TCRdb copy retains only in-frame clones and omits some. Clone size and V and J calls were adopted from that table, with D and trimming inferred from the DNA. Of 50,000 to 65,000 clones detected, 74% appear once; the ten largest clones hold 28%. This chain links TRBV5-1 with TRBJ1-2; D is possibly TRBD1 (6 bases). The sequence was obtained from a woman of 80 years or more with acute or convalescent COVID-19. The sequencing input was peripheral blood. CDR3 bases: TGCGCCAGCAGCTTGATCGCGGGGGGCGACTATGGCTACACCTTC. Its translation: CASSLIAGGDYGYTF.